The 17 T cell receptor beta chains below were found in one sample sequenced in a study of blood T cell repertoires in COVID-19. TCRdb's table, derived via immunoSEQ multiplex PCR, lists solely in-frame clones and lacks some. The sample shows approximately 120,000 clones, about 81% of them seen only once. Input material: peripheral blood. The receptors stem from a man aged 30 to 39 with COVID-19, enrolled during active disease.

J is TRBJ1-3 and V is TRBV5-1, with a possible D match to TRBD1 (6 bases). Trimming removed 0 bases at V and 0 bases at J, with 7 bases between. Germline values: CDR1 SGHRS, CDR2 YFSETQ. The CDR3 runs 15 residues. The CDR3 DNA reads TGCGCCAGCAGCTTGGGGACAGACTCTGGAAACACCATATATTTT. It yields the protein CASSLGTDSGNTIYF.

The chain recombines TRBV19 with TRBJ2-1, with unresolved D. V lost 5 bases to trimming and J lost 5 bases, with 16 bases between them. Per the germline V gene, CDR1 is LNHDA and CDR2 is SQIVND (reference sequence). The CDR3 has 15 residues. CDR3 nucleotides: TGTGCCAGTAGTGGGCTTACATATCACGACAATGAGCAGTTCTTC. It specifies CASSGLTYHDNEQFF.

The chain carries TRBV2 and TRBJ1-1; a possible D gene is TRBD1 (6 bases). V lost 7 bases and J lost 5, with 35 bases in between. CDR3 length equals 20 residues. Per the germline V gene, CDR1 is SNHLY and CDR2 is FYNNEI. This chain's CDR3 is CASKRAVVDVTGRVGTEAFF. For the CDR3, the DNA is TGTGCCAGCAAACGAGCTGTCGTGGACGTCACAGGGAGGGTAGGAACTGAAGCTTTCTTT.

This rearrangement joins TRBV5-4 to TRBJ2-2, with D possibly matching TRBD1 (6 bases). Trimming took 2 bases from V and 7 from J, leaving 12 bases between them. Germline CDR1 reads SGHNT; CDR2 reads YYREEE (reference sequence). The CDR3 extends over 14 amino acids. As DNA, the CDR3 is TGTGCCAGCAGCTTCTCACAGGGTAACGGGGAGCTGTTTTTT. Translated: CASSFSQGNGELFF.

The chain combines TRBV7-8 with TRBJ1-2; no reliable D call. The V end was cut by 1 base, the J end by 3 bases, with 6 bases between. The CDR3 contains 13 residues. Per germline, CDR1 SGHVS and CDR2 FQNEAQ. This CDR3 reads CASSLGQYYGYTF. The CDR3 coding sequence is TGTGCCAGCAGCTTAGGGCAGTACTATGGCTACACCTTC.

V and J are TRBV28 and TRBJ1-2, with 7 bases that match TRBD1. The J segment lost 4 bases and the V segment lost 4 bases, leaving 12 bases of the junction unmatched. The CDR3 runs to 16 residues. Germline CDR1 is MDHEN and CDR2 is SYDVKM. Here the CDR3 DNA reads TGTGCCAGCAGTTCCGGGGATTATACAGGGGCCTATGGCTACACCTTC. Amino acid sequence: CASSSGDYTGAYGYTF.

The V and J genes are TRBV29-1 and TRBJ2-2; TRBD1 agrees at 7 bases. CDR3 size: 12 residues. The germline CDR1 and CDR2 sequences are SQVTM and ANQGSEA. V gave up 4 bases and J gave up 7 bases; unmatched junction bases: 3. The CDR3: CSVGDSDGELFF. The CDR3 DNA reads TGCAGCGTTGGGGACAGCGACGGGGAGCTGTTTTTT.

The J gene is TRBJ1-2, the V gene TRBV4-1; a possible D gene is TRBD1 (5 bases). The CDR3 has 15 residues. With 4 bases removed from V and 7 bases from J, the gap between germline ends came to 19 bases. Germline values: CDR1 MGHRA, CDR2 YSYEKL. CDR3 DNA: TGCGCCAGCAGCCGCTCCGGGACTTCTAACGTTGGCTACACCTTC. Residues: CASSRSGTSNVGYTF.

The CDR3 region has the DNA TGCGCCAGCAGCCAAGCTCAGATAACAGAGCAGTACTTC. Translated: CASSQAQITEQYF. V is TRBV4-1 and J is TRBJ2-7, with D unresolved. With 1 base removed from V and 7 bases from J, the gap between germline ends came to 11 bases. This CDR3 region has 13 residues. In germline, CDR1 is MGHRA, CDR2 YSYEKL.

This clone appeared once. The chain is built from TRBV29-1 and TRBJ1-2; 7 bases match TRBD1. Trimming at V came to 4 bases and at J to 8 bases, leaving 7 bases not matched to a gene. Germline V lookup: CDR1 SQVTM, CDR2 ANQGSEA. This CDR3 has 12 amino acids. DNA of the CDR3: TGCAGCGTTGGTACAGGGGAGAGAGGCTACACCTTC. The encoded protein is CSVGTGERGYTF.

The V and J genes are TRBV11-3 and TRBJ1-3, with TRBD1 as a possible D gene (5 bases). V gave up 3 bases and J gave up 7 bases, with 13 bases separating them. Germline lookup yields CDR1 SGHNT and CDR2 YENEEA. There are 14 residues in the CDR3. Written as DNA, the CDR3 is TGTGCCAGCAGCTTTGGGGGGACCGGGAACACCATATATTTT. It is translated as CASSFGGTGNTIYF.

A single count supports this clone. The chain has TRBV6-5 and TRBJ1-1; D is possibly TRBD1 (5 bases). Germline values: CDR1 MNHEY, CDR2 SVGAGI. The germline V and J ends were trimmed by 4 bases and 3 bases, with 15 bases remaining between them. The CDR3 consists of 15 residues. In DNA, the CDR3 is TGTGCCAGCAGTTTCTCCGGGACTGATGACACTGAAGCTTTCTTT. Translated, it gives CASSFSGTDDTEAFF.

The CDR3 loop reads CASSLRYGGNTEAFF. CDR3 sequence (DNA): TGCGCCAGCAGCCTGCGGTACGGGGGTAACACTGAAGCTTTCTTT. The rearrangement joins TRBV5-1 to TRBJ1-1; perhaps TRBD1 as D (5 bases). Germline V CDR1 and CDR2: SGHRS, YFSETQ. Trimming cost V 4 bases and J 2 bases, with 15 bases left between them. The CDR3 sequence is 15 residues long.

The table lists this clone with a count of one. The chain combines TRBV6-2 or TRBV6-3 with TRBJ1-2, with D possibly being TRBD1 (6 bases). The V and J ends lost 2 bases and 7 bases respectively, with 17 bases between them. Germline V gene data show CDR1 as MNHEY and CDR2 as SVGEGT. The CDR3 length is 15 residues. The CDR3 region is CASSYADSLLSGYTF. Written as DNA, the CDR3 is TGTGCCAGCAGTTACGCGGACAGTCTCCTCTCTGGCTACACCTTC.

The chain is built from TRBV10-3 and TRBJ1-2; D may be TRBD1 (5 bases). Deletions cut 9 bases from V and 2 bases from J, with 13 bases between. This CDR3 has 13 amino acids. Per germline, CDR1 ENHRY and CDR2 SYGVKD. The CDR3: CAIDSTNNYGYTF. As DNA, the CDR3 is TGTGCCATTGACAGCACAAACAACTATGGCTACACCTTC.

This chain links TRBV7-8 with TRBJ1-1; TRBD1 matches 8 bases. Germline CDR1 is SGHVS and CDR2 is FQNEAQ. The CDR3 totals 14 residues. J lost 4 bases, V lost 2 bases, and 3 bases had no gene match. The CDR3 loop reads CASSLRDRSTEAFF. CDR3 bases: TGTGCCAGCAGCTTACGGGACAGGTCCACTGAAGCTTTCTTT.

The V gene is TRBV3-1 (or the pseudogene TRBV3-2), the J gene TRBJ1-1, with no clear D. V shed 3 bases and J shed 2 bases, with 7 bases lying between them. Germline-derived CDR1 and CDR2 are LGHDT and YNNKEL (reference sequence). The CDR3 contains 13 residues. The CDR3 nucleotides are TGTGCCAGCAGCCAGACAAGCAACACTGAAGCTTTCTTT. It encodes CASSQTSNTEAFF.